These 26 T cell receptor beta chains came from one sample sequenced in a study of blood T cell repertoires in COVID-19. Here immunoSEQ multiplex PCR was the method, and the copy in TCRdb shows in-frame clones only, minus some. Here the sample spans some 410,000 clones, over 75% being singletons. The specimen was PBMCs or T cells enriched from blood (not recorded which). All receptors come from a woman aged 25 to 39 with acute COVID-19.

CDR3 sequence: CAISGQVRNEQYF. DNA for the CDR3: TGTGCCATCAGTGGACAGGTGAGGAACGAGCAGTACTTC. The chain joins TRBV10-3 to TRBJ2-7; D is perhaps TRBD1 (6 bases). The V and J ends lost 4 bases and 5 bases respectively, with 12 bases between them. From germline, CDR1 is ENHRY and CDR2 SYGVKD. This CDR3 comprises 13 residues.

The gene calls are TRBV20-1 and TRBJ2-7, with TRBD1 matching over 9 bases. Losses at the gene ends were 3 bases for V and 9 bases for J; bases not matched to a gene: 3. This CDR3 has 11 amino acids. CDR1 and CDR2 (germline): DFQATT, SNEGSKA (reference sequence). The CDR3 sequence: CSARTGGWQYF. In nucleotides, the CDR3 is TGCAGTGCTAGGACAGGGGGATGGCAGTACTTC.

This chain uses TRBV7-9 with TRBJ2-2, with 8 bases fitting TRBD1. The CDR3 length is 16 residues. Germline CDR1 is SEHNR and CDR2 is FQNEAQ (reference sequence). V gave up 5 bases and J gave up 1 base; unmatched junction bases: 6. CDR3 sequence: CASSPKTGVNTGELFF. The CDR3 bases are TGTGCCAGCAGCCCAAAGACAGGGGTGAACACCGGGGAGCTGTTTTTT.

The V and J genes are TRBV7-2 and TRBJ1-6, with unresolved D. V was pared by 2 bases and J by 7 bases, with 9 bases between. Germline CDR1 and CDR2: SGHTA and FQGNSA. The CDR3 runs to 14 residues. CDR3 bases: TGTGCCAGCAGCTTATCCCGGTCCAATTCACCCCTCCACTTT. Translating it yields CASSLSRSNSPLHF.

This chain uses TRBV19 with TRBJ2-4, with 7 bases identical to TRBD2. V lost 1 base to trimming and J lost 2 bases; unmatched junction nucleotides: 5. The germline gives CDR1 LNHDA, CDR2 SQIVND (reference sequence). The CDR3 is 16 residues long. CDR3 sequence reads: CASSIAGGPPKNIQYF. CDR3 nucleotides: TGTGCCAGTAGTATAGCGGGGGGTCCCCCCAAAAACATTCAGTACTTC.

Note on this clone: Just one base apart from a much larger clone, this may be a read error. In the same sample, other DNA sequences code for this CDR3. The genes are TRBV24-1 and TRBJ2-3; unclear D gene. The germline V gene has CDR1 KGHDR and CDR2 SFDVKD. This CDR3 is built from 14 residues. Trimming left V 4 bases short and J 1 base short, with 8 bases between. The CDR3 DNA reads as TGTGCCACCAGTGACCCTCAGGGCACAGATACGCAGTATTTT. The encoded protein is CATSDPQGTDTQYF.

The rearrangement links TRBV7-9 to TRBJ2-3; TRBD2 matches at 10 bases. In germline, CDR1 is SEHNR, CDR2 FQNEAQ (reference sequence). With V trimmed by 2 bases and J by 4 bases, 3 bases remained unmatched. CDR3 length: 15 amino acids. The CDR3 is CASSLLAGASDTQYF. In DNA, the CDR3 is TGTGCCAGCAGCTTACTAGCGGGGGCCTCAGATACGCAGTATTTT.

This chain joins TRBV4-1 and TRBJ2-7; D not resolved. CDR1 MGHRA and CDR2 YSYEKL come from the germline V gene. V lost 5 bases and J lost 4, with 18 bases in between. The CDR3 runs to 15 residues. CDR3 protein: CASSETTWNLYEQYF. CDR3 sequence (DNA): TGCGCCAGCAGCGAGACAACATGGAATCTTTACGAGCAGTACTTC.

This clone was seen just once. The chain recombines TRBV5-6 with TRBJ1-5; TRBD1 might be the D (6 bases). This CDR3 is 14 amino acids long. Looked up from germline, CDR1 is SGHDT and CDR2 is YYEEEE. Trimming stripped 4 bases from V and 6 bases from J, with 14 bases between. The CDR3 region is CASSPMGAAQPQHF. The CDR3 DNA follows: TGTGCCAGCAGCCCGATGGGGGCCGCTCAGCCCCAGCATTTT.

This rearrangement joins TRBV23-1 to TRBJ1-3; 12 nucleotides line up with TRBD1. TRBV23-1 is given ORF status, its function remaining uncertain. J lost 4 bases, V lost 11 bases, and 18 bases had no gene match. This CDR3 spans 18 amino acids. In nucleotides, the CDR3 is TGCGCCTCAGCAGTACCGCACCGGGACAGGGGGCTCGGAAACACCATATATTTT. It yields the protein CASAVPHRDRGLGNTIYF.

The rearrangement joins TRBV2 to TRBJ1-2; D might be TRBD1 (6 bases). The germline CDR1 and CDR2 sequences are SNHLY and FYNNEI. Trimming removed 6 bases from V and 3 bases from J, with 20 bases in between. The CDR3 has 16 amino acids. The CDR3 DNA follows: TGTGCCAGCAGGAGGGGGGGGACCGCGCTTGACTATGGCTACACCTTC. It encodes CASRRGGTALDYGYTF.

This chain uses TRBV9 with TRBJ1-2; D possibly corresponds to TRBD1 (5 bases). The ends were cut back, 0 bases at V and 7 bases at J, with 13 bases in the middle. CDR1 SGDLS and CDR2 YYNGEE come from the germline V gene. This CDR3 has 14 residues. This CDR3 is CASSVDAGFVGYTF. The CDR3 coding sequence is TGTGCCAGCAGCGTAGATGCAGGGTTTGTTGGCTACACCTTC.

In this sample, this clone turned up once. V usage is TRBV9 and J usage is TRBJ2-7; 8 nucleotides agree with TRBD1. Germline assignment: CDR1 SGDLS and CDR2 YYNGEE. V shed 0 bases, J shed 2 bases, and the junction held 4 bases outside the gene matches. This CDR3 region has 15 residues. CDR3 loop: CASSVGATGAYEQYF. CDR3 bases: TGTGCCAGCAGCGTAGGGGCGACAGGGGCCTACGAGCAGTACTTC.

J is TRBJ2-7 and V is TRBV7-2; the match to TRBD2 covers 7 bases. V trimming: 1 base; J trimming: 2 bases; junction bases outside the gene matches: 5. Germline CDR1 SGHTA, CDR2 FQGNSA. The CDR3 covers 15 residues. The CDR3 loop reads CASSLVASGTYEQYF. The DNA for the CDR3 is TGTGCCAGCAGCTTAGTGGCTAGCGGAACCTACGAGCAGTACTTC.

This chain links TRBV10-3 with TRBJ2-1; 10 bases match TRBD1. Trimming removed 6 bases from V and 7 bases from J; junction bases left unmatched: 6. Germline CDR1 reads ENHRY; CDR2 reads SYGVKD. There are 14 residues in the CDR3. The CDR3 here is CAIRPRTGGNEQFF. The CDR3 DNA follows: TGTGCCATCAGGCCCCGGACAGGGGGTAATGAGCAGTTCTTC.

The genes are TRBV7-3 and TRBJ2-5, with TRBD1 as a possible D gene (6 bases). V gave up 4 bases and J gave up 4 bases, with 19 bases separating them. There are 16 residues in the CDR3. Germline values: CDR1 SGHTA, CDR2 FQGTGA. Here the CDR3 DNA reads TGTGCCAGCAGCTCGGTGCACAGGGTCGGCCCAGAGACCCAGTACTTC. Its protein is CASSSVHRVGPETQYF.

The chain recombines TRBV24-1 with TRBJ2-5, with 8 bases that match TRBD1. Per germline, CDR1 KGHDR and CDR2 SFDVKD. The CDR3 has 16 amino acids. V was clipped by 3 bases and J by 1 base; unmatched bases: 6. The CDR3 bases are TGTGCCACCAGTGATAGGACAGGGTGGGGCCAAGAGACCCAGTACTTC. Translated: CATSDRTGWGQETQYF.

The rearrangement links TRBV6-5 to TRBJ1-2; D is unclear. Germline V gives CDR1 MNHEY, CDR2 SVGAGI. This CDR3 is 11 amino acids long. Trimming removed 2 bases from V and 7 bases from J, with 5 bases in between. CDR3 sequence (DNA): TGTGCCAGCAGTTACGGCGGTGGCTACACCTTC. As protein: CASSYGGGYTF.

V usage is TRBV9 and J usage is TRBJ1-2; 12 nucleotides match TRBD1. Germline V gene sequence: CDR1 SGDLS, CDR2 YYNGEE. Trimming cost V 4 bases and J 7 bases; bases outside gene matches: 14. This CDR3 comprises 17 residues. For the CDR3, the DNA is TGTGCCAGCAGCCCTTCCAGCCCGGGACAGGGGGCGCCTGGCTACACCTTC. It encodes CASSPSSPGQGAPGYTF.

This clone appeared a single time. The J gene is TRBJ2-2, the V gene TRBV2, with 9 bases identical to TRBD2. Trimming took 1 base from V and 6 from J; bases not matched to a gene: 6. The length of the CDR3 is 16 residues. Germline V CDR1 and CDR2: SNHLY, FYNNEI. CDR3 nucleotides: TGTGCCAGCAGTGAAGACGCGGGGGGGCGCCCCGGGGAGCTGTTTTTT. Translated: CASSEDAGGRPGELFF.

The J gene is TRBJ2-7, the V gene TRBV14; 7 positions agree with TRBD1. The CDR3 loop spans 15 amino acids. CDR1 is SGHDN, CDR2 FVKESK, per germline. Trimming removed 4 bases from V and 2 bases from J; junction bases left unmatched: 8. CDR3 in DNA: TGTGCCAGCAGCCGCCCCGGGACAGTCCCCTACGAGCAGTACTTC. It codes for CASSRPGTVPYEQYF.

The chain combines TRBV22-1 with TRBJ2-7; whether TRBD1, the table's D call, matches the DNA was not checked. TRBV22-1 corresponds to a pseudogene. The CDR3 has 13 residues. The CDR3 loop reads CPGSRIDIYEQYF. The CDR3, as DNA: TGTCCTGGGAGCCGGATTGACATATACGAGCAGTACTTC.

The V call is TRBV9, the J call TRBJ2-3; 7 bases agree with TRBD2. This CDR3 comprises 15 residues. The V gene's germline CDR1 is SGDLS and CDR2 YYNGEE. Losses at the gene ends were 3 bases for V and 2 bases for J; bases not matched to a gene: 6. CDR3 nucleotides: TGTGCCAGCAGCGAGGGAGGGGCTTCCACAGATACGCAGTATTTT. It translates to CASSEGGASTDTQYF.

The V and J genes are TRBV3-1 (or the pseudogene TRBV3-2) and TRBJ1-4; D is perhaps TRBD1 (6 bases). Germline assignment: CDR1 LGHDT and CDR2 YNNKEL (reference sequence). The CDR3 runs to 14 residues. V was pared by 2 bases and J by 8 bases, with 12 bases between. The DNA of the CDR3 is TGTGCCAGCAGCCAATCGAGGACAGCCGAAAAACTGTTTTTT. The encoded protein is CASSQSRTAEKLFF.

V usage is TRBV5-8 and J usage is TRBJ2-3; TRBD1 agrees at 7 bases. The CDR3 is made up of 15 amino acids. Trimming removed 3 bases from V and 1 base from J; junction bases left unmatched: 5. Germline-derived CDR1 and CDR2 are SGHTS and YDEGEE. The CDR3 coding sequence is TGTGCCAGCAGCTCCCTGGACAGGCGCACAGATACGCAGTATTTT. Protein: CASSSLDRRTDTQYF.

V is TRBV9 and J is TRBJ1-3, with TRBD1 matching over 9 bases. Germline V CDR1 and CDR2: SGDLS, YYNGEE. Unmatched junction bases numbered 9, after V lost 4 bases and J lost 4 bases. The CDR3 consists of 16 residues. The CDR3 bases are TGTGCCAGCAGCTACCACAGGGGGCTTGGAGGAAACACCATATATTTT. Protein: CASSYHRGLGGNTIYF.